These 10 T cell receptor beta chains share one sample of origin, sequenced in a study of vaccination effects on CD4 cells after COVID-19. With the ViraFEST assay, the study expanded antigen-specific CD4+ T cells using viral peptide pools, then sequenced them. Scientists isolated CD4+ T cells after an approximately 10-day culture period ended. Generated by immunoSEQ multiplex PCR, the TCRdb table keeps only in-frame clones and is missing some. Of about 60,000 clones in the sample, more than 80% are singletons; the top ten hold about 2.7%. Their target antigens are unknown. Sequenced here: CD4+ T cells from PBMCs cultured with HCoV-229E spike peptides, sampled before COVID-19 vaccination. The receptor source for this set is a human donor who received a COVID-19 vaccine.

CDR3 region: CASSSTSGGNTGELFF. Here the CDR3 DNA reads TGTGCCAGCAGTTCCACTAGCGGGGGGAACACCGGGGAGCTGTTTTTT. The J gene is TRBJ2-2, the V gene TRBV28; 11 bases map to TRBD2. In germline, CDR1 is MDHEN, CDR2 SYDVKM. Trimming cost V 4 bases and J 1 base; bases outside gene matches: 2. The CDR3 covers 16 residues.

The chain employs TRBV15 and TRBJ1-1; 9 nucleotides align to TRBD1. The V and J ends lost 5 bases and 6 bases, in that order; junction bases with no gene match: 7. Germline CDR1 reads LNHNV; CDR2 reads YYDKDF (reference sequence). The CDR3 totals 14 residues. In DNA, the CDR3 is TGTGCCACCAGCGCCGAACAGGGGGCAGCTGAAGCTTTCTTT. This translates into CATSAEQGAAEAFF.

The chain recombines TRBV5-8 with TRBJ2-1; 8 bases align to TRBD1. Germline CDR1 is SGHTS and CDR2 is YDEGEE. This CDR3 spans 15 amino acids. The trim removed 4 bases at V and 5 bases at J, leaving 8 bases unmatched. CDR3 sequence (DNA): TGTGCCAGCAGCGCGAACAGGGGGAGAAACAATGAGCAGTTCTTC. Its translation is CASSANRGRNNEQFF. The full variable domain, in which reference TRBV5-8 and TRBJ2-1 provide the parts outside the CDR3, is EAGVTQSPTHLIKTRGQQATLRCSPISGHTSVYWYQQALGLGLQFLLWYDEGEERNRGNFPPRFSGRQFPNYSSELNVNALELEDSALYLCASSANRGRNNEQFFGPGTRLTVL.

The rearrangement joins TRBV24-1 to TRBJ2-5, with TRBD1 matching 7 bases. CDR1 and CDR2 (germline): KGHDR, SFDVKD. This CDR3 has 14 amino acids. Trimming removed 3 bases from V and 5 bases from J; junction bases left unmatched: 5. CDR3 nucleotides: TGTGCCACCAGTGATACGGTGACAGGGGAGACCCAGTACTTC. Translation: CATSDTVTGETQYF.

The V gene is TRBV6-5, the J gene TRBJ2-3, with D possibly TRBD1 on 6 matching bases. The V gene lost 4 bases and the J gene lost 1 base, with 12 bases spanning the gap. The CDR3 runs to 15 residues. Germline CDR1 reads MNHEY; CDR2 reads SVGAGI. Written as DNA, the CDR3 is TGTGCCAGCAGTTCAAGGGGGTTTGGCACAGATACGCAGTATTTT. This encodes CASSSRGFGTDTQYF.

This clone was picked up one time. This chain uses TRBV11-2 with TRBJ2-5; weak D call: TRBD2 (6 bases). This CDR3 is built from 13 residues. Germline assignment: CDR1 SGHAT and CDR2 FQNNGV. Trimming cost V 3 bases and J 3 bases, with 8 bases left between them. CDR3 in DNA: TGTGCCAGCAGCTTCCCGGGAGAAGAGACCCAGTACTTC. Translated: CASSFPGEETQYF.

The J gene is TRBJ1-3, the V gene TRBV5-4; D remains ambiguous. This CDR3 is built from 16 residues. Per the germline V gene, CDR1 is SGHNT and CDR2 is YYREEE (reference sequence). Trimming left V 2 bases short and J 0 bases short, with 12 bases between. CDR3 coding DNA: TGTGCCAGCAGCTTCGACGGAACAATCTCTGGAAACACCATATATTTT. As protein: CASSFDGTISGNTIYF.

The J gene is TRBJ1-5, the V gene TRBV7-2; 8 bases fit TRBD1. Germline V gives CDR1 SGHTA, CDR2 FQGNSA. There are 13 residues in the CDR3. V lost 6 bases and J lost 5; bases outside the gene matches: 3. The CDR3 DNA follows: TGTGCCAGCAGTTCGGGACAGGATCAGCCCCAGCATTTT. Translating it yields CASSSGQDQPQHF.

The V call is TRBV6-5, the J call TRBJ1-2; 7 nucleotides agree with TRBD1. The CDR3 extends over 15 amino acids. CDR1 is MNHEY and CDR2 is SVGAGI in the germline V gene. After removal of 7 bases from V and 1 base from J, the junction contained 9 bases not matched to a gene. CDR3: CASMLRTGSNYGYTF. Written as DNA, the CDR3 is TGTGCCAGCATGCTTCGGACAGGTAGTAACTATGGCTACACCTTC.

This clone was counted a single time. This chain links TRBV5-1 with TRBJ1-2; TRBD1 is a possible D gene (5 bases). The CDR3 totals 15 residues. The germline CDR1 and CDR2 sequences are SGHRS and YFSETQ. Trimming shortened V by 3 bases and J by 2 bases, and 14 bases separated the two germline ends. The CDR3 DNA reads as TGCGCCAGCAGCTCGGGGGGAGGGCAGAACTATGGCTACACCTTC. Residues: CASSSGGGQNYGYTF.